Listed below are T cell receptor beta chains from one sample, sequenced in a study of blood T cell repertoires in COVID-19. Assay: immunoSEQ multiplex PCR; the TCRdb copy retains only in-frame clones and omits some. The data show about 87,000 clones, approximately 83% seen once. The sample taken for sequencing was peripheral blood. These TCRs come from a woman aged 70-85 years with acute or convalescent COVID-19. Each CDR3 is given with its conserved first and last residue. The order of the fields is V gene, D gene, J gene, CDR3 protein. D genes are given only for firm matches.

TRBV24-1,-,TRBJ2-3,CATSDLRGSTTDTQYF
TRBV6-5,-,TRBJ1-2,CASRTRDNYGYTF
TRBV2,TRBD1,TRBJ2-4,CASMRDRIMAKNIQYF
TRBV19,TRBD1,TRBJ1-1,CASSQDRDSEAFF
TRBV18,-,TRBJ2-1,CASSLLASSYNEQFF
TRBV30,-,TRBJ1-5,CAWSVSGVQPQHF
TRBV18,TRBD1,TRBJ2-1,CASSPPNYRGYNEQFF
TRBV2,TRBD1,TRBJ1-5,CASGRTGGEQPQHF
TRBV3-1/TRBV3-2,TRBD1,TRBJ1-1,CASSLLGTVAFF
TRBV15,TRBD1,TRBJ1-4,CATSRRSGTGYEKLFF
TRBV30,-,TRBJ1-3,CAWSTAGNTIYF
TRBV28,-,TRBJ1-2,CASSPGGIYSYTF
TRBV7-3,-,TRBJ2-7,CASSLGHASYEQYF
TRBV7-9,-,TRBJ2-7,CASSSQGSSYEQYF
TRBV5-1,TRBD1,TRBJ2-3,CASSQGASTDTQYF
TRBV30,TRBD1,TRBJ2-7,CAWSPLWDSSYEQYF
TRBV18,TRBD1,TRBJ1-1,CASSGQGGTEAFF
TRBV27,TRBD1,TRBJ1-1,CASSWGTENTEVFF
TRBV5-1,-,TRBJ2-7,CASSPMDSVSYEQYF
TRBV9,-,TRBJ2-2,CASSLQPGAGELFF
TRBV6-5,TRBD2,TRBJ2-1,CASTGTSSYNEQFF
TRBV18,-,TRBJ1-1,CASSPNSREGEAFF
TRBV7-9,-,TRBJ2-3,CASSSQRADSTDTQYF